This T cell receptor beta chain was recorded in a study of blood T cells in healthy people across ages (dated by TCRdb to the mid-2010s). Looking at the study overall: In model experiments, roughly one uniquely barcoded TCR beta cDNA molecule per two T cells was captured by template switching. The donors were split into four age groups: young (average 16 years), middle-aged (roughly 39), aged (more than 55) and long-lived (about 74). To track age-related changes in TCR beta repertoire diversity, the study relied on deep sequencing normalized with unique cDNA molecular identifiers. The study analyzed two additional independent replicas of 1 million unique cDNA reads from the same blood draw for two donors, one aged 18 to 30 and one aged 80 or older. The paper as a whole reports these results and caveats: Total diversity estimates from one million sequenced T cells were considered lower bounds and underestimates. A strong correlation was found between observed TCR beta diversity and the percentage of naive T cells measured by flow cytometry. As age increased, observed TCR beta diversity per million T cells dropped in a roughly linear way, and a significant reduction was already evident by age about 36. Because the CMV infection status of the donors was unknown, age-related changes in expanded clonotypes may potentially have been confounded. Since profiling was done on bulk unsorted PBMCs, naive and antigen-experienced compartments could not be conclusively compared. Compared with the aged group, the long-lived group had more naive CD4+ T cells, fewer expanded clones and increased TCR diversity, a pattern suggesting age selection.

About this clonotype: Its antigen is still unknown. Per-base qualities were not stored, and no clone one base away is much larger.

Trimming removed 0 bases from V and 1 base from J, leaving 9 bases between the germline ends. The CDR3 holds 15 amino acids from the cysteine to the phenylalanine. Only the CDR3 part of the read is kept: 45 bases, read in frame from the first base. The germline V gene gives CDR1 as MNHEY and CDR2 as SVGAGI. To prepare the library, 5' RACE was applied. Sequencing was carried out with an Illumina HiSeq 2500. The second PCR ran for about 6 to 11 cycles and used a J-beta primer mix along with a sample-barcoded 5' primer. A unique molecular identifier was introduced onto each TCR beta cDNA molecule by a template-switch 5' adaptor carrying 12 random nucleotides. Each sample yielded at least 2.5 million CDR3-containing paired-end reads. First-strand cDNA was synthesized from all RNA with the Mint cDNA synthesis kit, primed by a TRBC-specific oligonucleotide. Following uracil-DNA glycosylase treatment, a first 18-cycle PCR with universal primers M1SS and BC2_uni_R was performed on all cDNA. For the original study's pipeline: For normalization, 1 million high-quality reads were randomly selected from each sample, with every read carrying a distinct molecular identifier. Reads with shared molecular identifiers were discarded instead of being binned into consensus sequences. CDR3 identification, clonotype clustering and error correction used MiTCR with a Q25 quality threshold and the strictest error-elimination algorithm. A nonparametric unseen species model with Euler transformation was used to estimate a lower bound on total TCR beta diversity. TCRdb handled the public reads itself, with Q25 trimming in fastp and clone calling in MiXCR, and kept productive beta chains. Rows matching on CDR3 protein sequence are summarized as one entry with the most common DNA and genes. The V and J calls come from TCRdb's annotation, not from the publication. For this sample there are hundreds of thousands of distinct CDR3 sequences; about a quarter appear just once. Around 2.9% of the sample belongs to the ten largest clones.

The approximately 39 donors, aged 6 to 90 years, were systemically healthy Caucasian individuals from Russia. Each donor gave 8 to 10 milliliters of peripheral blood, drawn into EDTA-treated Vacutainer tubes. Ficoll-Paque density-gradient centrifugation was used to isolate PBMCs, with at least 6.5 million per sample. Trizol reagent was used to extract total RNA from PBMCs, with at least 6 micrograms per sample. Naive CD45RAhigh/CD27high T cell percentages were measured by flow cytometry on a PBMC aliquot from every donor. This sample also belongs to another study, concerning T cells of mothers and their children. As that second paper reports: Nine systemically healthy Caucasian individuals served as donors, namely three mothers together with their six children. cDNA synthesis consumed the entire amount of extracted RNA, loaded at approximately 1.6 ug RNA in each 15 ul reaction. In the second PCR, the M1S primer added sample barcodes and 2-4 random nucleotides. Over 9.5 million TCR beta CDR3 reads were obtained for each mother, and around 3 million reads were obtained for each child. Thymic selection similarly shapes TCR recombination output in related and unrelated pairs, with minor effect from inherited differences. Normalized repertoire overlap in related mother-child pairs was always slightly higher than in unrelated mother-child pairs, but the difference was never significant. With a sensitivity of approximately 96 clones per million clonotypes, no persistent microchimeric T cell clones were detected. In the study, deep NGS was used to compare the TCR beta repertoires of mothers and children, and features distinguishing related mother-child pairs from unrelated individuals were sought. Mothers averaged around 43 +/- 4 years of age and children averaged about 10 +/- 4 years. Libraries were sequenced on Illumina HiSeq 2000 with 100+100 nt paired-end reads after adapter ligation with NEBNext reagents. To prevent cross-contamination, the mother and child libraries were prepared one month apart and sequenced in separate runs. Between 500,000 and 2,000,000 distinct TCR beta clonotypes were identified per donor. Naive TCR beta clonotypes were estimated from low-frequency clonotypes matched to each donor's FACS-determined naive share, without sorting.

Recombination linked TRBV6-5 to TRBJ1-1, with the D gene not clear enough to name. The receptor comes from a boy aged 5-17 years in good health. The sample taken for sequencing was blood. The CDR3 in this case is CASSYSRHQNTEAFF. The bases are TGTGCCAGCAGTTACTCGAGGCACCAGAACACTGAAGCTTTCTTT.